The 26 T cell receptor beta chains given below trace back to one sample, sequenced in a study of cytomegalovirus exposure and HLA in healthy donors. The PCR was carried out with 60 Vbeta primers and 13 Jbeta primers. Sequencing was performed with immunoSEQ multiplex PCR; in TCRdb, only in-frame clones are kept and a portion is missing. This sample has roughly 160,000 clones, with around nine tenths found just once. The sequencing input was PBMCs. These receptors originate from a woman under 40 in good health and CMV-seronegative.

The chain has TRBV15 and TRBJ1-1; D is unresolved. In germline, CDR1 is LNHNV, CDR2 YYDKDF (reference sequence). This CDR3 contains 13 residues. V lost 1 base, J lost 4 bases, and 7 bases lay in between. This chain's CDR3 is CATSRVWATEAFF. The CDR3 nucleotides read TGTGCCACCAGCAGAGTGTGGGCCACTGAAGCTTTCTTT.

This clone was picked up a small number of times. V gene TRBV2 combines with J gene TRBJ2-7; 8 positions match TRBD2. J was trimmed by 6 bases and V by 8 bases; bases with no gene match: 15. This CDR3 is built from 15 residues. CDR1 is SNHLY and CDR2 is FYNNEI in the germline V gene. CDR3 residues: CASRPRLLSGTEQYF. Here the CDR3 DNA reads TGTGCCAGCCGACCTCGTCTCCTTAGCGGGACCGAGCAGTACTTC.

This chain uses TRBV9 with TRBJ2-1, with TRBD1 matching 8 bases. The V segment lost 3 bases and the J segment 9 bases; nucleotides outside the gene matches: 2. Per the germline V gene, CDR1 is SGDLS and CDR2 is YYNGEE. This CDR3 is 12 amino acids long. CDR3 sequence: CASSATGGEQFF. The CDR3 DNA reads TGTGCCAGCAGCGCAACAGGGGGTGAGCAGTTCTTC.

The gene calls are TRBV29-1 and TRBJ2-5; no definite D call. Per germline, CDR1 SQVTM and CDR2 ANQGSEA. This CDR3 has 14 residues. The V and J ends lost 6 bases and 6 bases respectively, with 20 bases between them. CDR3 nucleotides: TGCAGCGTCCTAATCGGTACCCCGAGAAAGACCCAGTACTTC. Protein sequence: CSVLIGTPRKTQYF.

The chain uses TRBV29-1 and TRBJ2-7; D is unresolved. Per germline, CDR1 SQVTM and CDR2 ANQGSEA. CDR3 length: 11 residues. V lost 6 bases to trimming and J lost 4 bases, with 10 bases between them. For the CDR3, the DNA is TGCAGCGTGGCCGGAGAGTACGAGCAGTACTTC. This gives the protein CSVAGEYEQYF.

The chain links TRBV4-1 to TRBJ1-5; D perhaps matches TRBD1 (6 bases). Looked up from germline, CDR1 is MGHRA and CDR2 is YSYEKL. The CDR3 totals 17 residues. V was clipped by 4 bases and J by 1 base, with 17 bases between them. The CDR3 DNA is TGCGCCAGCAGCCCCACACACTTCGGACAGAGCAATCAGCCCCAGCATTTT. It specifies CASSPTHFGQSNQPQHF.

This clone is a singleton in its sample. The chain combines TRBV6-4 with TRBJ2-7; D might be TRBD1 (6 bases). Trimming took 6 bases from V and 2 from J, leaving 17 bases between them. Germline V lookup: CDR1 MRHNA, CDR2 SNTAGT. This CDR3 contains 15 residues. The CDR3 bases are TGTGCCAGCAGCGGAGAGACAGGTCCTACCTACGAGCAGTACTTC. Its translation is CASSGETGPTYEQYF.

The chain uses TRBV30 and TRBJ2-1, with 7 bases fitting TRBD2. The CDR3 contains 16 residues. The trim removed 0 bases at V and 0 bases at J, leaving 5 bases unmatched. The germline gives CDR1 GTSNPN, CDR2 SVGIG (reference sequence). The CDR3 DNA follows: TGTGCCTGGAGTGTGAGGCGGGAGCGCTCCTACAATGAGCAGTTCTTC. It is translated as CAWSVRRERSYNEQFF. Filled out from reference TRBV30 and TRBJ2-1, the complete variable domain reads SQTIHQWPATLVQPVGSPLSLECTVEGTSNPNLYWYRQAAGRGLQLLFYSVGIGQISSEVPQNLSASRPQDRQFILSSKKLLLSDSGFYLCAWSVRRERSYNEQFFGPGTRLTVL.

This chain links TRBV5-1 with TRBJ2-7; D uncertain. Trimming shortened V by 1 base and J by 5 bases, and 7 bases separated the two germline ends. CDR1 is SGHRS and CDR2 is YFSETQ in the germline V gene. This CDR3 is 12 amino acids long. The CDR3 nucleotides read TGCGCCAGCAGCTTGTACGGTAACGAGCAGTACTTC. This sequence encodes CASSLYGNEQYF.

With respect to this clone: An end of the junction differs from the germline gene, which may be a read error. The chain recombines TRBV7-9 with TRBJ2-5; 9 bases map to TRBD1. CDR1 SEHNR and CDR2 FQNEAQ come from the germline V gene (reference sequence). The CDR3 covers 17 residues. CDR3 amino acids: CASNLRMTGGPGETQYF. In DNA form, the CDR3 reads TGTGCCAGCAACTTAAGGATGACAGGGGGGCCTGGAGAGACCCAGTACTTC.

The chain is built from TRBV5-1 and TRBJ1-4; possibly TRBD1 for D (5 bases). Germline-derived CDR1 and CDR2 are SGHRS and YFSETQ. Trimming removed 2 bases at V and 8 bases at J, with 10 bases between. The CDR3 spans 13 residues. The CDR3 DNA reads TGCGCCAGCAGCTTTCAGGGAATAGAAAAACTGTTTTTT. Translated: CASSFQGIEKLFF.

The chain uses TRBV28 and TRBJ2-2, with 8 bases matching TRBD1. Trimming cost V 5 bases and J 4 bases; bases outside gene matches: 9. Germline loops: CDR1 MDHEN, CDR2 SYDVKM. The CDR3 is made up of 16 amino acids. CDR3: CASSPGTGWVTGELFF. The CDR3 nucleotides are TGTGCCAGCAGTCCCGGGACAGGATGGGTCACCGGGGAGCTGTTTTTT.

CDR3 sequence: CASSLRGLAGVTDTQYF. CDR3 in DNA: TGCGCCAGCAGCTTGAGAGGTCTAGCGGGGGTCACAGATACGCAGTATTTT. This chain connects TRBV5-1 to TRBJ2-3; TRBD2 matches at 10 bases. Looked up from germline, CDR1 is SGHRS and CDR2 is YFSETQ. V lost 1 base, J lost 2 bases, and 7 bases stayed unmatched. This CDR3 is built from 17 residues.

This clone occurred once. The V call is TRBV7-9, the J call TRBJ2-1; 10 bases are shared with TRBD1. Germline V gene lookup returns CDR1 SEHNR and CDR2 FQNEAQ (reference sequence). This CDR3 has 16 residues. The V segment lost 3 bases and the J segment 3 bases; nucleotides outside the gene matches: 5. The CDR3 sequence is CASSLVGQGIYNEQFF. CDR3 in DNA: TGTGCCAGCAGCTTGGTGGGACAGGGGATCTACAATGAGCAGTTCTTC.

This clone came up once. The CDR3 region is CASSMGLGETQYF. The CDR3 DNA sequence: TGTGCCAGCAGTATGGGGCTGGGAGAGACCCAGTACTTC. The chain carries TRBV7-6 and TRBJ2-5; a possible D gene is TRBD1 (5 bases). The CDR3 length is 13 residues. Germline V CDR1 and CDR2: SGHVS, FNYEAQ. Trimming cost V 6 bases and J 4 bases, with 12 bases left between them.

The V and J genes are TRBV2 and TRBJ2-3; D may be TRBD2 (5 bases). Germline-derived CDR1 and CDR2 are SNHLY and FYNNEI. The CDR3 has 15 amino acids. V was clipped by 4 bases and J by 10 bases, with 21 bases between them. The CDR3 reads CASSAQTTDLRAQYF. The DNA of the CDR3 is TGTGCCAGCAGTGCACAGACAACAGACCTGAGGGCGCAGTATTTT. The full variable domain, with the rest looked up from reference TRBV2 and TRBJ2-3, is EPEVTQTPSHQVTQMGQEVILRCVPISNHLYFYWYRQILGQKVEFLVSFYNNEISEKSEIFDDQFSVERPDGSNFTLKIRSTKLEDSAMYFCASSAQTTDLRAQYFGPGTRLTVL.

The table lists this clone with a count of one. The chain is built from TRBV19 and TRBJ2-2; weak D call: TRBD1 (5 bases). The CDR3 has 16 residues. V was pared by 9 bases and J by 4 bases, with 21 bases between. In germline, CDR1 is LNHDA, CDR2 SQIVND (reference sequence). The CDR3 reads CASTTPAQGGTGELFF. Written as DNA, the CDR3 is TGTGCCAGCACTACCCCTGCGCAGGGTGGCACCGGGGAGCTGTTTTTT.

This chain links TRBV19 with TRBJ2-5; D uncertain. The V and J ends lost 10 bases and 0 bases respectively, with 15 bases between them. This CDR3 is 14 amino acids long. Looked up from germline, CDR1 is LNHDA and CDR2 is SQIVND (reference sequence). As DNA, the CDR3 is TGTGCCACCGCCTCTCGCGGATACCAAGAGACCCAGTACTTC. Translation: CATASRGYQETQYF.

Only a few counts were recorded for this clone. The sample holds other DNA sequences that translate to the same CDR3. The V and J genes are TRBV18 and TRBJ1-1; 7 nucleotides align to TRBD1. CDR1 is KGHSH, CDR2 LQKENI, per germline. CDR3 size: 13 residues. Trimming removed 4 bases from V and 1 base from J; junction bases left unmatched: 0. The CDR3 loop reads CASSRQGNTEAFF. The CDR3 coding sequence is TGTGCCAGCTCACGACAGGGGAACACTGAAGCTTTCTTT.

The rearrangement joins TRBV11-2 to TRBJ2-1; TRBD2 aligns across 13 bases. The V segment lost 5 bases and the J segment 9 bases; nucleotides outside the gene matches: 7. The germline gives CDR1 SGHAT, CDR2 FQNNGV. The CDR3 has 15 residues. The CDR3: CASSPGLAGSVEQFF. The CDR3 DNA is TGTGCCAGCAGCCCGGGACTAGCGGGGAGTGTTGAGCAGTTCTTC.

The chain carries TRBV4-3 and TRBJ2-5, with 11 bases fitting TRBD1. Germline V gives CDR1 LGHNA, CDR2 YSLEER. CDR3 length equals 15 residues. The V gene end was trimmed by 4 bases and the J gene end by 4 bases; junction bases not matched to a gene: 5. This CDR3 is CASSLGQGEGETQYF. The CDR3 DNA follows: TGCGCCAGCAGCCTGGGACAGGGGGAGGGAGAGACCCAGTACTTC.

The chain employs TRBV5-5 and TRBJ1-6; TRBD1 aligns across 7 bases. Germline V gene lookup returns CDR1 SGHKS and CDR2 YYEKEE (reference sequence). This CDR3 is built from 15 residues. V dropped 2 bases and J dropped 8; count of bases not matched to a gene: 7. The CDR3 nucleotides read TGTGCCAGCAGCTTTGCAGGGGGTATTGATTCACCCCTCCACTTT. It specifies CASSFAGGIDSPLHF. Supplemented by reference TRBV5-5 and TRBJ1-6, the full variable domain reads DAGVTQSPTHLIKTRGQQVTLRCSPISGHKSVSWYQQVLGQGPQFIFQYYEKEERGRGNFPDRFSARQFPNYSSELNVNALLLGDSALYLCASSFAGGIDSPLHFGNGTRLTVT.

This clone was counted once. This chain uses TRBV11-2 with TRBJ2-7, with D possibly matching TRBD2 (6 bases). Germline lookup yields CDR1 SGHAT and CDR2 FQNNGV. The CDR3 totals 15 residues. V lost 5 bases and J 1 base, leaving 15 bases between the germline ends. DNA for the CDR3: TGTGCCAGCAGCCCGTGGGGTCGGGGGTCCTACGAGCAGTACTTC. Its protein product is CASSPWGRGSYEQYF.

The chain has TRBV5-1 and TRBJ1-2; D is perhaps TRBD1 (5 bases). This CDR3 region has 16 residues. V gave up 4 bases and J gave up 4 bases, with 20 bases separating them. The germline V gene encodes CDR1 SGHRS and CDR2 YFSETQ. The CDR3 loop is CASSPERQGPRYGYTF. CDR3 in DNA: TGCGCCAGCAGCCCCGAAAGGCAGGGCCCCCGCTATGGCTACACCTTC.

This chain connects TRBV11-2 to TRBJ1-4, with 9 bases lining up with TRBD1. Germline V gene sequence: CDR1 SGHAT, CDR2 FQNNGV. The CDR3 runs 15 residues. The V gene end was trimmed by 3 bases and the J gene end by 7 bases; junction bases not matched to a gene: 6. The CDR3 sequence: CASSFDRGSSEKLFF. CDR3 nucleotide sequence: TGTGCCAGCAGCTTCGACAGGGGGTCGAGTGAAAAACTGTTTTTT. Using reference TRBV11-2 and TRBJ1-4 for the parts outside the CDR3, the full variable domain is EAGVAQSPRYKIIEKRQSVAFWCNPISGHATLYWYQQILGQGPKLLIQFQNNGVVDDSQLPKDRFSAERLKGVDSTLKIQPAKLEDSAVYLCASSFDRGSSEKLFFGSGTQLSVL.

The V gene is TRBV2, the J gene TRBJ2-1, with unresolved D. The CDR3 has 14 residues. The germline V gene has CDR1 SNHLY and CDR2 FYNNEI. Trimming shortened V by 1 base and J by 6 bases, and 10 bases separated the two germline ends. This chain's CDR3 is CASSEERLGNEQFF. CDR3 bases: TGTGCCAGCAGTGAAGAGAGGCTGGGCAATGAGCAGTTCTTC.